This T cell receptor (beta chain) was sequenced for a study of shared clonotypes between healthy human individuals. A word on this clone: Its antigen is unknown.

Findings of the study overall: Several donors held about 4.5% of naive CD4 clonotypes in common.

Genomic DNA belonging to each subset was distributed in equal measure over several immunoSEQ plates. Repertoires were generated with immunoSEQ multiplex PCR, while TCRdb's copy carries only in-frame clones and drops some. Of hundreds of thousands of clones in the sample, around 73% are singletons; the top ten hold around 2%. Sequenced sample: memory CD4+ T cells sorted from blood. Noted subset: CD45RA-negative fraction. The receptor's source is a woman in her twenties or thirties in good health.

CDR3 in amino acids: CASSFRGPPLNEQFF. As DNA, the CDR3 is TGCGCCAGCAGCTTCAGGGGCCCCCCTTTGAATGAGCAGTTCTTC. This chain joins TRBV5-1 and TRBJ2-1; a weak D match, TRBD1 (6 bases). Trimming removed 2 bases from V and 7 bases from J, with 16 bases in between. The CDR3 loop spans 15 amino acids. The germline V gene encodes CDR1 SGHRS and CDR2 YFSETQ.